The entry below describes one T cell receptor (beta chain). Antigen: not known. One end of the junction varies from germline; a read error may be responsible. Through a sample-barcoded 5' primer and a J-beta primer mix, a second PCR was run for 7 to 11 cycles. In TCRdb, the 5' RACE reads were re-called with MiXCR into one record per CDR3 protein. This sample carries hundreds of thousands of distinct CDR3 sequences, approximately 25% of them seen once, and the ten largest clones take 8% to 10%. This sample is part of a study of blood T cells in healthy people across ages. Regarding the study as a whole: Researchers said unsorted PBMCs prevented a conclusive naive versus antigen-experienced comparison. Roughly linear declines in TCR beta diversity per million T cells occurred with age.

The CDR3 loop spans 13 amino acids. Germline CDR1 LNHNV, CDR2 YYDKDF (reference sequence). This same sample was also taken into another study, of T cells of mothers and their children. In that study: Once extracted, all RNA went into cDNA synthesis at around 1.6 ug per 15 ul.

The TCR sequence derives from a boy between 10 and 17 years old in good health. V usage is TRBV15 and J usage is TRBJ1-3; D unresolved. What was sequenced was blood. CDR3 residues: CATSGDTRSPVYF. CDR3 nucleotides: TGTGCCACCAGCGGAGACACCCGTTCCCCGGTATATTTT.